The sequence of this TCR beta chain was determined in a study of cytomegalovirus exposure and HLA in healthy donors. General observations from the study: TCR beta sequences reportedly predicted the HLA-A and HLA-B alleles of most subjects accurately. According to the study, 160 or so TCR beta chains were cytomegalovirus-associated.

Vbeta (60) and Jbeta (13) primers were used in the PCR. The table came from immunoSEQ multiplex PCR; TCRdb's copy has only in-frame clones and leaves some out. The sample gives 90,000 to 150,000 clones, 60% to 85% of which show up once; 3.3% is in the top ten. Concerning this clone: Antigen specificity is unknown.

Germline CDR1 is SGHNT and CDR2 is YYREEE (reference sequence). V was trimmed by 4 bases and J by 0 bases, leaving 8 bases between them. This CDR3 comprises 15 residues. The chain combines TRBV5-4 with TRBJ2-6; D remains ambiguous. The TCR comes from a woman in her twenties or thirties in good health and CMV-seropositive. Material: PBMCs. CDR3 in amino acids: CASSPPDSGANVLTF. CDR3 DNA sequence: TGTGCCAGCAGCCCCCCAGACTCTGGGGCCAACGTCCTGACTTTC. The complete variable domain, with remaining parts taken from reference TRBV5-4 and TRBJ2-6, reads ETGVTQSPTHLIKTRGQQVTLRCSSQSGHNTVSWYQQALGQGPQFIFQYYREEENGRGNFPPRFSGLQFPNYSSELNVNALELDDSALYLCASSPPDSGANVLTFGAGSRLTVL.